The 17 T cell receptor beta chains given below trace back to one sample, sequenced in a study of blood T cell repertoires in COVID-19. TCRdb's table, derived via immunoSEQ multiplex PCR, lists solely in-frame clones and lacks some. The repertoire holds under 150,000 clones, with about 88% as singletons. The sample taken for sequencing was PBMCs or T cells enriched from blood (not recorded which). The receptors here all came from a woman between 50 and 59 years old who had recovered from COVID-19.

The CDR3 nucleotides are TGTGCCAGCAGCTTGGGGGGAGGTGTAGGCCTCTATAATGAAAAACTGTTTTTT. It is translated as CASSLGGGVGLYNEKLFF. The gene calls are TRBV5-5 and TRBJ1-4; D is ambiguous. The germline gives CDR1 SGHKS, CDR2 YYEKEE (reference sequence). The CDR3 has 18 amino acids. Deletions cut 0 bases from V and 4 bases from J, with 19 bases between.

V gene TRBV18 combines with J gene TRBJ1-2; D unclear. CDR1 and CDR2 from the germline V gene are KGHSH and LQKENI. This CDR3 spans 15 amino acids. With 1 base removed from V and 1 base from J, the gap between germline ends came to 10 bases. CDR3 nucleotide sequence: TGTGCCAGCTCACCACGATCACAGATTAACTATGGCTACACCTTC. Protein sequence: CASSPRSQINYGYTF.

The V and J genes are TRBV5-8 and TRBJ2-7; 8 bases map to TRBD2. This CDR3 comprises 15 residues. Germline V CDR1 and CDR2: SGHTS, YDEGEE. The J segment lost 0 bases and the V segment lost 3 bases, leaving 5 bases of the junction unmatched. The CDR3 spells CASSSPRGVSYEQYF. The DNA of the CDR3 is TGTGCCAGCAGCTCGCCGCGGGGGGTCTCCTACGAGCAGTACTTC.

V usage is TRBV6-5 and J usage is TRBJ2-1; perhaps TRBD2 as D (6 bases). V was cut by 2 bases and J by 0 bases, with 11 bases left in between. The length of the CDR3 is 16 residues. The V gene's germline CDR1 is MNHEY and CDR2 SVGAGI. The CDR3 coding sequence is TGTGCCAGCAGTTACGGGGGGAGTGGCTCCTACAATGAGCAGTTCTTC. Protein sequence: CASSYGGSGSYNEQFF.

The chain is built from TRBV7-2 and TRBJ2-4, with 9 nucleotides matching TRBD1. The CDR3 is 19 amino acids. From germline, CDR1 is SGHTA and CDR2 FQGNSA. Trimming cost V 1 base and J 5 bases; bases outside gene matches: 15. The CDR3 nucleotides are TGTGCCAGCAGCTTAGAATTAGGAGGGACAGGGACTTTTGAAAACATTCAGTACTTC. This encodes CASSLELGGTGTFENIQYF.

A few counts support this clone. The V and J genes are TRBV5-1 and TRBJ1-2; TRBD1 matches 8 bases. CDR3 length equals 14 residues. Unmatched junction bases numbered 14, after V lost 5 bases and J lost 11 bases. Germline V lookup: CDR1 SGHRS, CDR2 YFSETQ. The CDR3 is CASRPETGVMHYTF. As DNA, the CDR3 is TGCGCCAGCAGACCCGAGACAGGGGTCATGCATTACACCTTC.

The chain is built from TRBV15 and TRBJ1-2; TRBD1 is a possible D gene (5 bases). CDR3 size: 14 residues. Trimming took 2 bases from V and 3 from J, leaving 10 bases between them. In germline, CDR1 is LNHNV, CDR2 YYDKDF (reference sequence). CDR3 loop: CATSRQGIDYGYTF. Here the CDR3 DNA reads TGTGCCACCAGCAGACAGGGTATCGACTATGGCTACACCTTC. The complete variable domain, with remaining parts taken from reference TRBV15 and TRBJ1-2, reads DAMVIQNPRYQVTQFGKPVTLSCSQTLNHNVMYWYQQKSSQAPKLLFHYYDKDFNNEADTPDNFQSRRPNTSFCFLDIRSPGLGDTAMYLCATSRQGIDYGYTFGSGTRLTVV.

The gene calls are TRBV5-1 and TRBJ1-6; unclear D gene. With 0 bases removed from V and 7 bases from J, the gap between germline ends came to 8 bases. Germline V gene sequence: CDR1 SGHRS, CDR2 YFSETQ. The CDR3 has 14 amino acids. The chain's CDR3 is CASSLAGYNSPLHF. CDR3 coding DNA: TGCGCCAGCAGCTTGGCGGGTTACAATTCACCCCTCCACTTT.

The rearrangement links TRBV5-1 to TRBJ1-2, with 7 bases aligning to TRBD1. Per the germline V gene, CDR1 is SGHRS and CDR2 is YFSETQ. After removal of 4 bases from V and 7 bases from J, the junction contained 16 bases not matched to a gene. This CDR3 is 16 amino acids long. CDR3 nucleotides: TGCGCCAGCAGCCCAAAGAATGACAGGGATGTCAGTGGCTACACCTTC. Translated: CASSPKNDRDVSGYTF. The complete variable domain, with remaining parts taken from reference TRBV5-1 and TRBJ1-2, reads KAGVTQTPRYLIKTRGQQVTLSCSPISGHRSVSWYQQTPGQGLQFLFEYFSETQRNKGNFPGRFSGRQFSNSRSEMNVSTLELGDSALYLCASSPKNDRDVSGYTFGSGTRLTVV.

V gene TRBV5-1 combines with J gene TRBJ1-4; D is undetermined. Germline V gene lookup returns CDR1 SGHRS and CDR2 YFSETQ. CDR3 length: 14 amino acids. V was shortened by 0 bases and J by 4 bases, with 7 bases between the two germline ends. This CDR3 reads CASSLAGYNEKLFF. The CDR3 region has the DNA TGCGCCAGCAGCTTGGCCGGTTATAATGAAAAACTGTTTTTT.

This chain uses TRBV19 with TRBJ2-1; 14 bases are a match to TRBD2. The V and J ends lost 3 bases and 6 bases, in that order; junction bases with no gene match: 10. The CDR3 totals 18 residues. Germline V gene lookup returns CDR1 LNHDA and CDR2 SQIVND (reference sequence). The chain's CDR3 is CASSIRLAGGPVRNEQFF. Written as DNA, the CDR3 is TGTGCCAGTAGTATTCGACTAGCGGGGGGGCCGGTTCGCAATGAGCAGTTCTTC.

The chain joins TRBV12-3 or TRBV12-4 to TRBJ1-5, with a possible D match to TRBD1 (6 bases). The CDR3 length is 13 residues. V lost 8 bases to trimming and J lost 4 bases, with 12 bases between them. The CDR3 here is CASAGQLNQPQHF. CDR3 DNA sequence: TGTGCCAGCGCAGGACAGCTAAATCAGCCCCAGCATTTT.

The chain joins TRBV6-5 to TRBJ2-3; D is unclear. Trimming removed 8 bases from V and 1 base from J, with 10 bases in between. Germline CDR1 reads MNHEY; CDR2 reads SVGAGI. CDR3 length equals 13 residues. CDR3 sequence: CASRFEGTDTQYF. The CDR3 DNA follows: TGTGCCAGCCGTTTTGAGGGCACAGATACGCAGTATTTT.

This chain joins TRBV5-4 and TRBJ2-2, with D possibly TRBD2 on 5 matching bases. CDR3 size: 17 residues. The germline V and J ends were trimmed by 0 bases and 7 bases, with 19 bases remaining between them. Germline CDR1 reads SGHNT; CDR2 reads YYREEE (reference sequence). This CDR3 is CASSLGMGSGISGELFF. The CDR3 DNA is TGTGCCAGCAGCTTGGGAATGGGGAGTGGAATCAGCGGGGAGCTGTTTTTT.

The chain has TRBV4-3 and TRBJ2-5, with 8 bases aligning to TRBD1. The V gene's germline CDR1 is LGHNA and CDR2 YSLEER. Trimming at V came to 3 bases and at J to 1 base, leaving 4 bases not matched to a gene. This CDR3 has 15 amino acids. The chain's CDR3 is CASSQGTGLQETQYF. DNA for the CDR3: TGCGCCAGCAGCCAGGGGACAGGCCTCCAAGAGACCCAGTACTTC.

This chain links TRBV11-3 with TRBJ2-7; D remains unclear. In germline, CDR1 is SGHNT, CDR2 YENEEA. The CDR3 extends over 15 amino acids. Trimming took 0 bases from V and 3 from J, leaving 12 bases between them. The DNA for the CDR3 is TGTGCCAGCAGCTTAGAGTACAGTTTAAGCTACGAGCAGTACTTC. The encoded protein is CASSLEYSLSYEQYF.

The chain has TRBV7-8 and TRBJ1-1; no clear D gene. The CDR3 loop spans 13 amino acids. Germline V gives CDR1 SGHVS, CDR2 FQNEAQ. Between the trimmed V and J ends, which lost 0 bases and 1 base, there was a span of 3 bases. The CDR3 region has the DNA TGTGCCAGCAGCTTAGCTAGGAACACTGAAGCTTTCTTT. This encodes CASSLARNTEAFF.